The 17 T cell receptor beta chains below all came from one sample that was sequenced in a study of blood T cell repertoires in COVID-19. Measured with immunoSEQ multiplex PCR; TCRdb has only the in-frame clones, and not every one. Counted here are around 150,000 clones, about 80% occurring once; the ten biggest clones make up approximately 3.6%. Specimen: PBMCs or T cells enriched from blood (not recorded which). These receptors all stem from a woman in her sixties who had recovered from COVID-19.

This clone was found a few times. The chain has TRBV5-8 and TRBJ2-5; D is uncertain. Germline CDR1 and CDR2: SGHTS and YDEGEE. CDR3 size: 13 residues. Trimming removed 0 bases from V and 3 bases from J, with 6 bases in between. The CDR3 DNA is TGTGCCAGCAGCTTGGTTGGAGAAGAGACCCAGTACTTC. Its translation: CASSLVGEETQYF.

The chain recombines TRBV18 with TRBJ1-1; no firm D call. Germline V gives CDR1 KGHSH, CDR2 LQKENI. V shed 1 base and J shed 1 base, with 10 bases lying between them. This CDR3 comprises 15 residues. CDR3: CASSPRGMPNTEAFF. DNA for the CDR3: TGTGCCAGCTCACCACGTGGCATGCCGAACACTGAAGCTTTCTTT.

This rearrangement joins TRBV3-1 (or the pseudogene TRBV3-2) to TRBJ2-1; perhaps TRBD2 as D (5 bases). Trimming removed 4 bases from V and 5 bases from J, with 15 bases in between. This CDR3 spans 15 amino acids. The germline gives CDR1 LGHDT, CDR2 YNNKEL (reference sequence). The CDR3 loop reads CASSPVRESNNEQFF. In DNA, the CDR3 is TGTGCCAGCAGCCCCGTTCGGGAATCAAACAATGAGCAGTTCTTC.

The CDR3 spells CASSFGTGELFF. The CDR3 nucleotides are TGTGCCAGCAGTTTCGGCACCGGGGAGCTGTTTTTT. The V and J genes are TRBV27 and TRBJ2-2; D ambiguous. The germline V gene encodes CDR1 MNHEY and CDR2 SMNVEV (reference sequence). The CDR3 runs to 12 residues. Trimming took off 3 bases at V and 4 bases at J, with 3 bases between the two ends.

V gene TRBV18 combines with J gene TRBJ1-2, with D possibly matching TRBD1 (5 bases). Between the trimmed V and J ends, which lost 3 bases and 0 bases, there was a span of 11 bases. From germline, CDR1 is KGHSH and CDR2 LQKENI. The CDR3 has 15 amino acids. The CDR3 DNA follows: TGTGCCAGCTCACCTACAGGAGCAACTAACTATGGCTACACCTTC. Translating gives CASSPTGATNYGYTF.

The rearrangement joins TRBV5-1 to TRBJ2-5, with 7 nucleotides matching TRBD2. The ends lost 4 bases at V and 4 bases at J; junction bases unmatched: 10. Germline V lookup: CDR1 SGHRS, CDR2 YFSETQ. This CDR3 has 15 residues. Written as DNA, the CDR3 is TGCGCCAGCAGCCTCTGGGGGGGAGAGGGAGAGACCCAGTACTTC. Residues: CASSLWGGEGETQYF.

The V gene is TRBV6-5, the J gene TRBJ1-1; TRBD1 might be the D (5 bases). V was shortened by 6 bases and J by 5 bases, with 19 bases between the two germline ends. The CDR3 totals 15 residues. Germline CDR1 is MNHEY and CDR2 is SVGAGI. CDR3 nucleotide sequence: TGTGCCAGCAGAACCCTAGGGGCGCCCCGGACTGAAGCTTTCTTT. Protein: CASRTLGAPRTEAFF.

In its sample, this clone was seen once. The V call is TRBV19, the J call TRBJ1-2; TRBD1 matches 11 bases. V lost 5 bases, J lost 7 bases, and 9 bases stayed unmatched. The CDR3 is made up of 15 amino acids. Germline CDR1 reads LNHDA; CDR2 reads SQIVND (reference sequence). CDR3 sequence: CASSSTPGQGVGYTF. The CDR3 coding sequence is TGTGCCAGTAGTTCCACCCCGGGACAGGGGGTTGGCTACACCTTC.

The chain combines TRBV19 with TRBJ2-1; D might be TRBD1 (6 bases). The germline V gene has CDR1 LNHDA and CDR2 SQIVND (reference sequence). The V end lost 3 bases, the J end lost 5 bases, and 14 bases lay between the germline ends. This CDR3 spans 15 amino acids. This chain's CDR3 is CASSISTGRDNEQFF. The CDR3 DNA reads TGTGCCAGTAGTATCTCGACAGGAAGAGACAATGAGCAGTTCTTC.

V is TRBV15 and J is TRBJ2-3; tentatively, D is TRBD2 (6 bases). V gave up 5 bases and J gave up 4 bases, with 13 bases separating them. The germline CDR1 and CDR2 sequences are LNHNV and YYDKDF (reference sequence). The length of the CDR3 is 14 residues. CDR3 bases: TGTGCCACCAGCCTGAGAAGGGAGGCAGATACGCAGTATTTT. This codes for CATSLRREADTQYF.

The count of this clone is one. The chain combines TRBV15 with TRBJ1-6; a weak D match, TRBD1 (5 bases). Germline lookup yields CDR1 LNHNV and CDR2 YYDKDF (reference sequence). V shed 0 bases and J shed 10 bases, with 19 bases lying between them. This CDR3 contains 17 residues. The CDR3, as DNA: TGTGCCACCAGCAGAGATAGAAGGGTTGGGGGGTTATCACCCCTCCACTTT. Translation gives CATSRDRRVGGLSPLHF.

The chain has TRBV10-3 and TRBJ1-3, with TRBD1 identical over 8 bases. Germline trimming cut 6 bases from V and 7 bases from J; bases unmatched to any gene: 8. The CDR3 runs to 14 residues. Germline CDR1 and CDR2: ENHRY and SYGVKD. The CDR3 protein is CAIRDREGDNTIYF. Here the CDR3 DNA reads TGTGCCATCAGGGACAGGGAGGGTGATAACACCATATATTTT.

This chain links TRBV7-9 with TRBJ2-7, with TRBD2 matching 8 bases. The V segment lost 7 bases and the J segment 5 bases; nucleotides outside the gene matches: 7. Germline V lookup: CDR1 SEHNR, CDR2 FQNEAQ (reference sequence). CDR3 length: 13 amino acids. The DNA of the CDR3 is TGTGCCAGCACACGGGGGGGCCTGAACGAGCAGTACTTC. It codes for CASTRGGLNEQYF.

The chain combines TRBV19 with TRBJ2-3, with 11 bases lining up with TRBD2. This CDR3 region has 16 residues. The V segment lost 3 bases and the J segment 3 bases; nucleotides outside the gene matches: 5. Per germline, CDR1 LNHDA and CDR2 SQIVND (reference sequence). The CDR3 region is CASSIDPSGGTDTQYF. The CDR3 nucleotides are TGTGCCAGTAGTATTGATCCTAGCGGGGGGACAGATACGCAGTATTTT.

The rearrangement uses TRBV27 and TRBJ2-1; tentative D call: TRBD1 (5 bases). The CDR3 totals 15 residues. The V gene's germline CDR1 is MNHEY and CDR2 SMNVEV (reference sequence). The V end was cut by 0 bases, the J end by 9 bases, with 15 bases between. CDR3 in amino acids: CASSLSRLGVAEQFF. CDR3 in DNA: TGTGCCAGCAGTTTATCGCGGCTAGGGGTGGCTGAGCAGTTCTTC.

The V and J genes are TRBV5-8 and TRBJ1-5; D not certain. V lost 4 bases, J lost 2 bases, and 13 bases lay in between. CDR3 length: 15 residues. Looked up from germline, CDR1 is SGHTS and CDR2 is YDEGEE. CDR3 loop: CASSPLGGGNQPQHF. CDR3 nucleotides: TGTGCCAGCAGCCCCCTGGGCGGGGGCAATCAGCCCCAGCATTTT.

This rearrangement joins TRBV12-5 to TRBJ2-1; 12 bases are a match to TRBD1. Germline-derived CDR1 and CDR2 are LGHNT and FRNRAP. V trimming: 5 bases; J trimming: 7 bases; junction bases outside the gene matches: 6. The CDR3 has 15 amino acids. The CDR3 nucleotides read TGTGCTAGTGGTACGGGACAGGGGGCAAGAAATGAGCAGTTCTTC. It encodes CASGTGQGARNEQFF.